The table lists the clone carrying this T cell receptor (beta chain) with a count of one. Its antigen is not known. This sample is drawn from a study of PD-1 blockade in classical Hodgkin lymphoma. Study-wide results and caveats: Patients starting nivolumab under 1 year after ASCT were excluded. CD4+ TCR diversity, unlike CD8+, climbed significantly by C4D1.

Every patient had relapsed following autologous stem cell transplantation, and cohorts differed in brentuximab vedotin exposure. V lost 2 bases, J lost 7 bases, and 5 bases lay in between. CDR3 length equals 12 residues. Germline CDR1 and CDR2: SEHNR and FQNEAQ (reference sequence). Sequencing used immunoSEQ multiplex PCR; TCRdb keeps in-frame clones, though not all of them. The data show fewer than 90,000 clones, with about 92% seen just once and 8% held by the top ten. The rearrangement uses TRBV7-9 and TRBJ1-4; no firm D call. The sequencing used peripheral blood mononuclear cells (PBMCs), collected at baseline. The clonotype originates from a human donor with classical Hodgkin lymphoma. In DNA form, the CDR3 reads TGTGCCAGCAGCTTAACCGGTGAAAAACTGTTTTTT. This codes for CASSLTGEKLFF.